These 20 T cell receptor beta chains share one sample of origin, sequenced in a study of T cell clonotyping in hematopoietic cell transplantation. Time point described: recipient sample about 28 days before transplant, after cytoreduction. Libraries were prepared by immunoSEQ multiplex PCR; TCRdb keeps only in-frame clonotypes and omits some of them. The data contain about 18,000 clones, about 82% of them singletons. Sequencing used peripheral blood mononuclear cells, obtained before stem cell transplant. The receptor source for this set is a man over 45 with acute myeloid leukemia. Some clones in this sample may be carry-over from other donors' samples.

The rearrangement links TRBV27 to TRBJ1-5; 7 bases match TRBD1. The CDR3 totals 16 residues. Germline loops: CDR1 MNHEY, CDR2 SMNVEV (reference sequence). Trimming at V came to 0 bases and at J to 0 bases, leaving 2 bases not matched to a gene. CDR3 in amino acids: CASSLSGTASNQPQHF. In nucleotides, the CDR3 is TGTGCCAGCAGTTTATCAGGGACAGCTAGCAATCAGCCCCAGCATTTT.

In its sample, this clone was seen once. The chain uses TRBV19 and TRBJ2-6; 7 bases are shared with TRBD2. Germline trimming cut 7 bases from V and 0 bases from J; bases unmatched to any gene: 9. CDR1 is LNHDA, CDR2 SQIVND, per germline (reference sequence). CDR3 size: 17 residues. Here the CDR3 reads CASTLGGRGSGANVLTF. CDR3 coding DNA: TGTGCCAGTACTTTGGGGGGGAGAGGCTCTGGGGCCAACGTCCTGACTTTC. Complete variable domain (other parts from reference TRBV19 and TRBJ2-6): DGGITQSPKYLFRKEGQNVTLSCEQNLNHDAMYWYRQDPGQGLRLIYYSQIVNDFQKGDIAEGYSVSREKKESFPLTVTSAQKNPTAFYLCASTLGGRGSGANVLTFGAGSRLTVL.

The chain joins TRBV29-1 to TRBJ1-1; weak D call: TRBD1 (6 bases). The V gene lost 6 bases and the J gene lost 4 bases, with 21 bases spanning the gap. Per the germline V gene, CDR1 is SQVTM and CDR2 is ANQGSEA. The CDR3 covers 15 residues. The CDR3 protein is CSVGPAQGGVTEAFF. CDR3 bases: TGCAGCGTGGGGCCGGCCCAAGGGGGAGTCACTGAAGCTTTCTTT. Full variable domain (rest looked up from reference TRBV29-1 and TRBJ1-1): SAVISQKPSRDICQRGTSLTIQCQVDSQVTMMFWYRQQPGQSLTLIATANQGSEATYESGFVIDKFPISRPNLTFSTLTVSNMSPEDSSIYLCSVGPAQGGVTEAFFGQGTRLTVV.

The rearrangement links TRBV7-8 to TRBJ1-2; 8 bases agree with TRBD1. V dropped 2 bases and J dropped 2; count of bases not matched to a gene: 10. Germline V gives CDR1 SGHVS, CDR2 FQNEAQ. This CDR3 has 17 amino acids. CDR3 sequence reads: CASSLSGTGLSNYGYTF. In DNA, the CDR3 is TGTGCCAGCAGCTTATCCGGGACAGGTTTATCAAACTATGGCTACACCTTC.

This chain links TRBV18 with TRBJ2-1; TRBD1 agrees at 10 bases. This CDR3 is 15 amino acids long. Losses at the gene ends were 5 bases for V and 7 bases for J; bases not matched to a gene: 8. Germline loops: CDR1 KGHSH, CDR2 LQKENI. In DNA form, the CDR3 reads TGTGCCAGCTCATGGTCGCAGGACAGGGGGAATGAGCAGTTCTTC. As protein: CASSWSQDRGNEQFF. Together with reference TRBV18 and TRBJ2-1, the CDR3 gives the full variable domain: NAGVMQNPRHLVRRRGQEARLRCSPMKGHSHVYWYRQLPEEGLKFMVYLQKENIIDESGMPKERFSAEFPKEGPSILRIQQVVRGDSAAYFCASSWSQDRGNEQFFGPGTRLTVL.

This rearrangement joins TRBV7-8 to TRBJ1-1; D unclear. Looked up from germline, CDR1 is SGHVS and CDR2 is FQNEAQ. Trimming pared 3 bases from V and 4 bases from J, leaving 18 bases between. The CDR3 is made up of 16 amino acids. CDR3 sequence (DNA): TGTGCCAGCAGCTTTTTGGGAGGGTCGACGCTCACTGAAGCTTTCTTT. This codes for CASSFLGGSTLTEAFF.

The rearrangement joins TRBV19 to TRBJ2-3; 8 positions agree with TRBD2. The V segment lost 6 bases and the J segment 4 bases; nucleotides outside the gene matches: 3. The CDR3 runs 13 residues. Germline CDR1 and CDR2: LNHDA and SQIVND (reference sequence). In DNA form, the CDR3 reads TGTGCCAGTAGCGGGGGGGCCGCAGATACGCAGTATTTT. As protein: CASSGGAADTQYF. Together with reference TRBV19 and TRBJ2-3, the CDR3 gives the full variable domain: DGGITQSPKYLFRKEGQNVTLSCEQNLNHDAMYWYRQDPGQGLRLIYYSQIVNDFQKGDIAEGYSVSREKKESFPLTVTSAQKNPTAFYLCASSGGAADTQYFGPGTRLTVL.

The chain employs TRBV21-1 and TRBJ2-6. TRBV21-1 is a pseudogene segment. The CDR3 spans 16 residues. The CDR3 DNA is TGTGCCAGCAGCTCTGGAGGGGGGTCTGGGGCCAACGTCCTGACTTTC. Translating it yields CASSSGGGSGANVLTF.

The chain employs TRBV2 and TRBJ1-1; D gene ambiguous. The V gene's germline CDR1 is SNHLY and CDR2 FYNNEI. The ends were cut back, 6 bases at V and 5 bases at J, with 13 bases in the middle. The length of the CDR3 is 13 residues. The CDR3 reads CASSPDWGTEAFF. The CDR3 nucleotides read TGTGCCAGCAGCCCGGATTGGGGTACTGAAGCTTTCTTT.

V is TRBV2 and J is TRBJ1-2, with D possibly being TRBD1 (5 bases). CDR3 length: 14 residues. V gave up 4 bases and J gave up 6 bases, with 15 bases separating them. Per the germline V gene, CDR1 is SNHLY and CDR2 is FYNNEI. The CDR3 sequence is CASSVQEKAHGYTF. The CDR3 DNA follows: TGTGCCAGCAGTGTACAGGAAAAAGCGCATGGCTACACCTTC. Together with reference TRBV2 and TRBJ1-2, the CDR3 gives the full variable domain: EPEVTQTPSHQVTQMGQEVILRCVPISNHLYFYWYRQILGQKVEFLVSFYNNEISEKSEIFDDQFSVERPDGSNFTLKIRSTKLEDSAMYFCASSVQEKAHGYTFGSGTRLTVV.

V and J are TRBV9 and TRBJ2-1, with 11 positions matching TRBD2. In germline, CDR1 is SGDLS, CDR2 YYNGEE. Trimming cost V 4 bases and J 3 bases; bases outside gene matches: 3. The CDR3 spans 15 residues. The CDR3 loop is CASSTLAGGYNEQFF. DNA for the CDR3: TGTGCCAGCAGCACTCTAGCGGGGGGCTACAATGAGCAGTTCTTC. Full variable domain (rest looked up from reference TRBV9 and TRBJ2-1): DSGVTQTPKHLITATGQRVTLRCSPRSGDLSVYWYQQSLDQGLQFLIQYYNGEERAKGNILERFSAQQFPDLHSELNLSSLELGDSALYFCASSTLAGGYNEQFFGPGTRLTVL.

The genes are TRBV7-9 and TRBJ2-1; D remains ambiguous. CDR1 SEHNR and CDR2 FQNEAQ come from the germline V gene (reference sequence). The V and J ends lost 1 base and 4 bases respectively, with 8 bases between them. CDR3 length: 14 amino acids. Here the CDR3 reads CASSLGSEYNEQFF. As DNA, the CDR3 is TGTGCCAGCAGCTTAGGGTCGGAATACAATGAGCAGTTCTTC.

The gene calls are TRBV30 and TRBJ1-4; the D gene is possibly TRBD1 (5 bases). Trimming left V 0 bases short and J 3 bases short, with 8 bases between. The CDR3 is 14 residues long. From germline, CDR1 is GTSNPN and CDR2 SVGIG (reference sequence). Here the CDR3 reads CAWSVKGSNEKLFF. CDR3 bases: TGTGCCTGGAGTGTAAAGGGGTCTAATGAAAAACTGTTTTTT.

The chain links TRBV28 to TRBJ2-7; the D is unclear. The CDR3 has 13 residues. Germline CDR1 MDHEN, CDR2 SYDVKM. V was pared by 2 bases and J by 1 base, with 6 bases between. The chain's CDR3 is CASSLGQSYEQYF. The CDR3 DNA reads as TGTGCCAGCAGTTTAGGGCAGTCCTACGAGCAGTACTTC. Full variable domain (missing parts from reference TRBV28 and TRBJ2-7): DVKVTQSSRYLVKRTGEKVFLECVQDMDHENMFWYRQDPGLGLRLIYFSYDVKMKEKGDIPEGYSVSREKKERFSLILESASTNQTSMYLCASSLGQSYEQYFGPGTRLTVT.

V is TRBV28 and J is TRBJ2-7; the D call may be TRBD1 or TRBD2 (6 bases each). V lost 9 bases and J 7 bases, leaving 22 bases between the germline ends. CDR1 and CDR2 (germline): MDHEN, SYDVKM. The CDR3 spans 14 residues. The chain's CDR3 is CASSLGGLRGEQYF. The CDR3 region has the DNA TGTGCCAGTTCGCTGGGGGGCCTACGAGGTGAGCAGTACTTC.

This chain uses TRBV5-4 with TRBJ1-1; D might be TRBD1 (5 bases). Germline assignment: CDR1 SGHNT and CDR2 YYREEE (reference sequence). Trimming left V 0 bases short and J 8 bases short, with 11 bases between. The CDR3 is 13 residues long. CDR3 bases: TGTGCCAGCAGCTTGGTTGGGGGAGAGGAAGCTTTCTTT. Protein: CASSLVGGEEAFF.

The chain is built from TRBV19 and TRBJ2-7; TRBD2 matches at 10 bases. Germline trimming cut 2 bases from V and 5 bases from J; bases unmatched to any gene: 3. CDR1 is LNHDA, CDR2 SQIVND, per germline (reference sequence). CDR3 length: 14 residues. The CDR3 bases are TGTGCCAGTAGTATAAAAGCGGGGGGGCACGAGCAGTACTTC. Its translation: CASSIKAGGHEQYF.

The J gene is TRBJ2-3, the V gene TRBV9; 12 bases agree with TRBD2. Germline CDR1 and CDR2: SGDLS and YYNGEE. Trimming at V came to 0 bases and at J to 5 bases, leaving 7 bases not matched to a gene. The CDR3 consists of 17 residues. CDR3 DNA sequence: TGTGCCAGCAGCGTAGGCGCTAGCGGGGGGGTGGGAGATACGCAGTATTTT. Residues: CASSVGASGGVGDTQYF.

This CDR3 reads CASSKAQGDTGELFF. CDR3 in DNA: TGTGCCAGCAGCAAAGCTCAGGGTGACACCGGGGAGCTGTTTTTT. J is TRBJ2-2 and V is TRBV21-1; the table's D call, TRBD1, was not checked against the DNA. TRBV21-1 is annotated as a pseudogene. This CDR3 has 15 residues.

V is TRBV7-2 and J is TRBJ1-5; 8 nucleotides line up with TRBD1. Trimming at V came to 5 bases and at J to 2 bases, leaving 5 bases not matched to a gene. CDR1 and CDR2 (germline): SGHTA, FQGNSA. This CDR3 region has 15 residues. Here the CDR3 DNA reads TGTGCCAGCAGCCGAGACAGGGGAGGCAATCAGCCCCAGCATTTT. This sequence encodes CASSRDRGGNQPQHF. Filled out from reference TRBV7-2 and TRBJ1-5, the complete variable domain reads GAGVSQSPSNKVTEKGKDVELRCDPISGHTALYWYRQSLGQGLEFLIYFQGNSAPDKSGLPSDRFSAERTGGSVSTLTIQRTQQEDSAVYLCASSRDRGGNQPQHFGDGTRLSIL.